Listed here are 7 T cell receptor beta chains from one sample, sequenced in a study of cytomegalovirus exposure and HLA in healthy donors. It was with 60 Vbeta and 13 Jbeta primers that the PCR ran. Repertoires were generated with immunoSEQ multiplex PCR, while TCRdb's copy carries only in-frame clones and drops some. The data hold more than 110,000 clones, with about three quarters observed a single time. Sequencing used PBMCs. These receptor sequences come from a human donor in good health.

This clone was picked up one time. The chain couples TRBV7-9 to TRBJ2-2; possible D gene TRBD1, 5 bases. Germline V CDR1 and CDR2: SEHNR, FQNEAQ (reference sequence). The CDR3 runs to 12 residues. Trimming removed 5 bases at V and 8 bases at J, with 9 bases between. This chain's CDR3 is CASSHRSGELFF. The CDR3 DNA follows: TGTGCCAGCAGCCACAGGTCGGGGGAGCTGTTTTTT.

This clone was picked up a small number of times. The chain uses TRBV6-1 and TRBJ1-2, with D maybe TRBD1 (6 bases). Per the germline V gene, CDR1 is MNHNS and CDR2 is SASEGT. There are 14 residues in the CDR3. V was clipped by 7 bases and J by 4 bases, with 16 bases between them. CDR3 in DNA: TGTGCCAGCACCCAAATGGGGGCTAGCTATGGCTACACCTTC. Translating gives CASTQMGASYGYTF.

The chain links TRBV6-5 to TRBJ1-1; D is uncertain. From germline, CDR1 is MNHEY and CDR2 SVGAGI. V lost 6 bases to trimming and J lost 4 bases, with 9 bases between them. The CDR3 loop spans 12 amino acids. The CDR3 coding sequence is TGTGCCAGCAGCTTCCGGGGCACTGAAGCTTTCTTT. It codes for CASSFRGTEAFF.

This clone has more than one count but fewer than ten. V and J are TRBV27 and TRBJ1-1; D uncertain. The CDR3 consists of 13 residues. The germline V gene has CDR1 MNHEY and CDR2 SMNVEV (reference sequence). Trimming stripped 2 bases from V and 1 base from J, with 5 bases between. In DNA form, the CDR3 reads TGTGCCAGCAGTTTACAGGAGAACACTGAAGCTTTCTTT. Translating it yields CASSLQENTEAFF.

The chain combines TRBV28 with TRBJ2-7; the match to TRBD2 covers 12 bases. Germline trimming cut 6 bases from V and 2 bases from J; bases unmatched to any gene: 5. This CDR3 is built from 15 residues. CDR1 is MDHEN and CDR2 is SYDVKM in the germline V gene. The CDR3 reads CASRVRLAGAYEQYF. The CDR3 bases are TGTGCCAGCAGGGTAAGACTAGCGGGGGCCTACGAGCAGTACTTC.

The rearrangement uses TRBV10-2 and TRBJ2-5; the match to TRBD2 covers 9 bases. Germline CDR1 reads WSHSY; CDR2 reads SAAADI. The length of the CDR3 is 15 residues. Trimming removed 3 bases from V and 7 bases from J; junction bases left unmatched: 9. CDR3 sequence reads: CASSDRLAEEATQYF. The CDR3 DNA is TGCGCCAGCAGTGACAGACTAGCGGAAGAAGCGACCCAGTACTTC.

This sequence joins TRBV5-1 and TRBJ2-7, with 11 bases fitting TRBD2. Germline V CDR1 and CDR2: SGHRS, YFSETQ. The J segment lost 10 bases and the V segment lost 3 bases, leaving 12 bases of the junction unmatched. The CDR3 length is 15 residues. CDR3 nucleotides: TGCGCCAGCAGCTGGGGCGGGACTAGCGGACAATCCCAGTACTTC. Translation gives CASSWGGTSGQSQYF.